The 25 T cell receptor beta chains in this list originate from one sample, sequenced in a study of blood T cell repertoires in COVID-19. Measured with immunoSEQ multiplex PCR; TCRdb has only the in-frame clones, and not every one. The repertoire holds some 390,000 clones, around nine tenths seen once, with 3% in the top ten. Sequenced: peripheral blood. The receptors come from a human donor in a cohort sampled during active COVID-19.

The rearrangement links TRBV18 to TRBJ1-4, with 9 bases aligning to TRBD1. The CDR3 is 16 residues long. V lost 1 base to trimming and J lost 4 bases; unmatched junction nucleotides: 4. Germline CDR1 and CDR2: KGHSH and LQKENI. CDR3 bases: TGTGCCAGCTCACCACTTGGACAGGGGCTTAATGAAAAACTGTTTTTT. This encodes CASSPLGQGLNEKLFF.

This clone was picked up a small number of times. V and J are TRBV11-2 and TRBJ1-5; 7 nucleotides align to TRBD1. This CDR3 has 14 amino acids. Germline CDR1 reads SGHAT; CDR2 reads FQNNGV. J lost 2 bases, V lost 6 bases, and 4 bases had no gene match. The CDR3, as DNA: TGTGCCAGCAGTTACGGGACAGGCAATCAGCCCCAGCATTTT. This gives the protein CASSYGTGNQPQHF.

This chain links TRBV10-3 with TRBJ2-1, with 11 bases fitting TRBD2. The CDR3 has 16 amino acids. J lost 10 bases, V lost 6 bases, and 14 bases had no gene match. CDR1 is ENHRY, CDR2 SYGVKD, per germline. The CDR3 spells CAISDPRGLAVGEQFF. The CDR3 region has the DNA TGTGCCATCAGCGACCCGCGGGGACTAGCGGTGGGAGAGCAGTTCTTC.

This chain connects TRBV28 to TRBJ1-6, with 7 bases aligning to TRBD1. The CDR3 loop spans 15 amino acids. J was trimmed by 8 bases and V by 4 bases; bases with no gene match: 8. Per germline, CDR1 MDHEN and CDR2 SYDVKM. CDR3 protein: CASSSPGQGDSPLHF. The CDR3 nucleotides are TGTGCCAGCAGTTCCCCCGGGCAGGGGGATTCACCCCTCCACTTT.

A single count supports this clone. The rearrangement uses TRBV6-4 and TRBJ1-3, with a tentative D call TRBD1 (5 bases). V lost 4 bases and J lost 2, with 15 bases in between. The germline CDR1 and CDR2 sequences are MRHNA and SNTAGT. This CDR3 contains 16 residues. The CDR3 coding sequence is TGTGCCAGCAGTGGGGGCACAAGGGGTACTGGAAACACCATATATTTT. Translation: CASSGGTRGTGNTIYF.

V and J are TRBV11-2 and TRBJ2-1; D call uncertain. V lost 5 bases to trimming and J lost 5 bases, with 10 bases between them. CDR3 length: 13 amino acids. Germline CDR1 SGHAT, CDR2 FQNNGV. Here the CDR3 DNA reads TGTGCCAGCAGCCCTACCCTGAACAATGAGCAGTTCTTC. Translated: CASSPTLNNEQFF.

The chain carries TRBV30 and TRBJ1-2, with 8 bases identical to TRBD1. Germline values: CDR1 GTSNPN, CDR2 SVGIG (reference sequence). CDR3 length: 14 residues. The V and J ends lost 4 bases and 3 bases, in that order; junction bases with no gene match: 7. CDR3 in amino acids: CAWTKTGGYYGYTF. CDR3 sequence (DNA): TGTGCCTGGACTAAAACAGGGGGATACTATGGCTACACCTTC.

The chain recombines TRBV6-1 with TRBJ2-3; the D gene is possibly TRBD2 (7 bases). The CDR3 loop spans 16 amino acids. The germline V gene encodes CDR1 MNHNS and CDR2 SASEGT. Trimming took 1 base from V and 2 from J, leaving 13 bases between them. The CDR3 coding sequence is TGTGCCAGCAGTGAAGAGGGAGGGGGGCCCACAGATACGCAGTATTTT. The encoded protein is CASSEEGGGPTDTQYF.

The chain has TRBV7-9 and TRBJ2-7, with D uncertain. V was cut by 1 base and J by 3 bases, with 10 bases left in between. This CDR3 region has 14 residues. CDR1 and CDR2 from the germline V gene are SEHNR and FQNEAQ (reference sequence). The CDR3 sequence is CASSLGAADYEQYF. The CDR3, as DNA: TGTGCCAGCAGCTTAGGGGCCGCTGACTACGAGCAGTACTTC. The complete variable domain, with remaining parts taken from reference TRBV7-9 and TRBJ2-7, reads DTGVSQNPRHKITKRGQNVTFRCDPISEHNRLYWYRQTLGQGPEFLTYFQNEAQLEKSRLLSDRFSAERPKGSFSTLEIQRTEQGDSAMYLCASSLGAADYEQYFGPGTRLTVT.

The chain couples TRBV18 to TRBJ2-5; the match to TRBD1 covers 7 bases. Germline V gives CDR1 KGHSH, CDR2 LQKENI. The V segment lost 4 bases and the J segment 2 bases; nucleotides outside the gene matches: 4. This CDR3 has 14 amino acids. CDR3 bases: TGTGCCAGCTCACTATTGGGACAGCAAGAGACCCAGTACTTC. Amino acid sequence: CASSLLGQQETQYF.

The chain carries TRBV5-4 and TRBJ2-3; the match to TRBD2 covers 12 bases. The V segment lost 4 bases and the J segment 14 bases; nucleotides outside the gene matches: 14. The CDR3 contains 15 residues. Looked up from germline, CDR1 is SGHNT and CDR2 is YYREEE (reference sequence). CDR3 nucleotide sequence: TGTGCCAGCAGCCCGGGGGCTAGCGGGGGGGCTCAGGTGTATTTT. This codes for CASSPGASGGAQVYF.

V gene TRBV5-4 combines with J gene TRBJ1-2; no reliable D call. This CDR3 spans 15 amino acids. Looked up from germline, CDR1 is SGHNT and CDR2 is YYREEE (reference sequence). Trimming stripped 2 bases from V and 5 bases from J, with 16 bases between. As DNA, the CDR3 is TGTGCCAGCAGCTTTGGCCCTCAGGAACATTATGGCTACACCTTC. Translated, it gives CASSFGPQEHYGYTF.

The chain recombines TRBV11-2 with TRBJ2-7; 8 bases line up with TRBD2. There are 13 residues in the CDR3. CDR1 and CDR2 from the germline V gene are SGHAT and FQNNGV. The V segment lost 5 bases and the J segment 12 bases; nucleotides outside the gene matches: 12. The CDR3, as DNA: TGTGCCAGCAGCCCAAGGGGGGGGACTAGAACGTACTTC. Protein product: CASSPRGGTRTYF. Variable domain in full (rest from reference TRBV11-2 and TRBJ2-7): EAGVAQSPRYKIIEKRQSVAFWCNPISGHATLYWYQQILGQGPKLLIQFQNNGVVDDSQLPKDRFSAERLKGVDSTLKIQPAKLEDSAVYLCASSPRGGTRTYFGPGTRLTVT.

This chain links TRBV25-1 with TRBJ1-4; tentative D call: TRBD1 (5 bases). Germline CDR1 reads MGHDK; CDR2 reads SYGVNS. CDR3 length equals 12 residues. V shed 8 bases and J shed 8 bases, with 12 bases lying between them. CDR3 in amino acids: CASGAGGEKLFF. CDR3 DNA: TGTGCCAGCGGGGCAGGAGGGGAAAAACTGTTTTTT.

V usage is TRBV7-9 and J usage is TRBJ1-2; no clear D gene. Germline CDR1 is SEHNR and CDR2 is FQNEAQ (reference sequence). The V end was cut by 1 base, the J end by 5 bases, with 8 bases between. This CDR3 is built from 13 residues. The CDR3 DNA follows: TGTGCCAGCAGCTTAGGGGCTGGGTATGGCTACACCTTC. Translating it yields CASSLGAGYGYTF.

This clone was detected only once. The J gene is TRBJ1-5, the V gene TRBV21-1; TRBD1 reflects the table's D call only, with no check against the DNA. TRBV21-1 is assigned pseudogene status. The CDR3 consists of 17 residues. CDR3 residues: CASSRENRGESNQPQHF. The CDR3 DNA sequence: TGTGCCAGCAGCAGAGAAAACAGGGGGGAAAGCAATCAGCCCCAGCATTTT.

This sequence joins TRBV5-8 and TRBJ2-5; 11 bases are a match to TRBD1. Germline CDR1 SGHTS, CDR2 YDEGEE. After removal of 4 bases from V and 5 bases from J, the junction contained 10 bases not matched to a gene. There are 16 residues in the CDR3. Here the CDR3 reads CASSPSGTGGGETQYF. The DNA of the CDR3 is TGTGCCAGCAGCCCATCGGGGACAGGGGGTGGGGAGACCCAGTACTTC.

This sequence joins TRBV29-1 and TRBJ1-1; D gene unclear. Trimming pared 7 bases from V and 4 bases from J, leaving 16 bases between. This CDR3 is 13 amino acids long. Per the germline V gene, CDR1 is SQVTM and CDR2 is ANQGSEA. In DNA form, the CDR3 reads TGCAGCGGAAAGGAACTGGGGAGCACTGAAGCTTTCTTT. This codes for CSGKELGSTEAFF.

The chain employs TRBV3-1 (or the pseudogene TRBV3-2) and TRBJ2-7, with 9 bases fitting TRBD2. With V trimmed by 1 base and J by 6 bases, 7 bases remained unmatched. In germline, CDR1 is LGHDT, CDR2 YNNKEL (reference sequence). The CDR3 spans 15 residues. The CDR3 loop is CASSQAGLAGTEQYF. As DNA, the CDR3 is TGTGCCAGCAGCCAAGCCGGGCTAGCGGGGACCGAGCAGTACTTC.

The CDR3 nucleotides read TGCAGCGTTGGGAATCGGGGAGGCAATGAGCAGTTCTTC. Translated: CSVGNRGGNEQFF. This chain connects TRBV29-1 to TRBJ2-1; a possible D gene is TRBD2 (6 bases). This CDR3 region has 13 residues. Germline CDR1 and CDR2: SQVTM and ANQGSEA. V was clipped by 4 bases and J by 6 bases, with 13 bases between them.

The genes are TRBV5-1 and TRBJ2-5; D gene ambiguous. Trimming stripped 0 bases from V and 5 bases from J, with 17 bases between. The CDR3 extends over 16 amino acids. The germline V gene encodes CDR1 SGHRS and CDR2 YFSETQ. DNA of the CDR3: TGCGCCAGCAGCTTGGGCCCTTCCGAGACTGGGGAGACCCAGTACTTC. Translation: CASSLGPSETGETQYF.

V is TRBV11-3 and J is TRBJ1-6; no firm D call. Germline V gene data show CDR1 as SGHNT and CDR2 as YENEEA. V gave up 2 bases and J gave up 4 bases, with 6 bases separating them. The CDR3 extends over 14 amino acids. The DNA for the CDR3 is TGTGCCAGCAGCTTACGGAGTTATAATTCACCCCTCCACTTT. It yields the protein CASSLRSYNSPLHF. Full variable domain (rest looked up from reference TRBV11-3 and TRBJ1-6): EAGVVQSPRYKIIEKKQPVAFWCNPISGHNTLYWYLQNLGQGPELLIRYENEEAVDDSQLPKDRFSAERLKGVDSTLKIQPAELGDSAVYLCASSLRSYNSPLHFGNGTRLTVT.

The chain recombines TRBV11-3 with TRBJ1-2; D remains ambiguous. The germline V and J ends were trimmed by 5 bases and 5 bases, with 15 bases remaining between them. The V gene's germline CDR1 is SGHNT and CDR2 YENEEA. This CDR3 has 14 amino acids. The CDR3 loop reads CASSPLSLSYGYTF. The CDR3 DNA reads TGTGCCAGCAGCCCCTTGAGTTTGAGTTATGGCTACACCTTC.

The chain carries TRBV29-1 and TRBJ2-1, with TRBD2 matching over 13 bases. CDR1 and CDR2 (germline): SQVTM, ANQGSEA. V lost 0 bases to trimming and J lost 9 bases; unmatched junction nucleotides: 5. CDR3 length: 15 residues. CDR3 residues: CSVEDRLAGGGEQFF. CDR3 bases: TGCAGCGTTGAAGATAGACTAGCGGGAGGCGGTGAGCAGTTCTTC.

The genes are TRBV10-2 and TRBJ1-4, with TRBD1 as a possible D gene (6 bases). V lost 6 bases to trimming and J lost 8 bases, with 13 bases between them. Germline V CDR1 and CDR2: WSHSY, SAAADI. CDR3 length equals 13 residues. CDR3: CASRARGREKLFF. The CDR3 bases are TGCGCCAGCAGAGCCAGGGGCCGGGAAAAACTGTTTTTT.